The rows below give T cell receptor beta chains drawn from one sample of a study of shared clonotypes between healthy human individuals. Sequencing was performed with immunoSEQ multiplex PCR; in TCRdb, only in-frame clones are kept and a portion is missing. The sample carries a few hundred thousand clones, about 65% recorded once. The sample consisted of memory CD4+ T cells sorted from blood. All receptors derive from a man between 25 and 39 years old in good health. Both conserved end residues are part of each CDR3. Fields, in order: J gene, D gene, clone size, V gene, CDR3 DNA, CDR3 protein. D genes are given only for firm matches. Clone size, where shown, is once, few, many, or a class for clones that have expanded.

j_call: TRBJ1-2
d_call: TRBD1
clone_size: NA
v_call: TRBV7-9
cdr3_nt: TGTGCCAGCAGCCGACAGGGGAGTTATGGCTACACCTTC
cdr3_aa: CASSRQGSYGYTF

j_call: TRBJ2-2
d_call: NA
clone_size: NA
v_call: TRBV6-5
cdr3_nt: TGTGCCAGCAGTTACTTCGGACAGAACACCGGGGAGCTGTTTTTT
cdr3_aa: CASSYFGQNTGELFF

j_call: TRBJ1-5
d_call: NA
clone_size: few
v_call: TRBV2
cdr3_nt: TGTGCCAGCAGTGTTGGTCAGCCCCAGCATTTT
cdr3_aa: CASSVGQPQHF

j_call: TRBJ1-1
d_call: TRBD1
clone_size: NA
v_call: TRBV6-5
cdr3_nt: TGTGCCAGCAGTCGACAGGGGAGGAACACTGAAGCTTTCTTT
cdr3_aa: CASSRQGRNTEAFF

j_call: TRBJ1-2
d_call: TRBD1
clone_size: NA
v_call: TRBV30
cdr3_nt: TGTGCCTTGGAACAGGGGAACTATGGCTACACCTTC
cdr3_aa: CALEQGNYGYTF

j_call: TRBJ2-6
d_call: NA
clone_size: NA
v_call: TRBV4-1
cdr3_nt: TGCGCCAGCAGCCAAGAACCCCTCAGCTCTGGGGCCAACGTCCTGACTTTC
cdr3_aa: CASSQEPLSSGANVLTF

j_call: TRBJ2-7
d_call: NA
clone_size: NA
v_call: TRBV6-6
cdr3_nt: TGTGCCAGCAGATGGACAGGCGGGGGCGAGCAGTACTTC
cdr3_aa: CASRWTGGGEQYF

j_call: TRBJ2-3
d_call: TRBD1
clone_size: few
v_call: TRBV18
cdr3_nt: TGTGCCAGCTTACTCGGGACAGGGAGTCTAGGCACAGATACGCAGTATTTT
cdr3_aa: CASLLGTGSLGTDTQYF

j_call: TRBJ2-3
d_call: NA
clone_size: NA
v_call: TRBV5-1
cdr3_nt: TGCGCCAGCAGCCTGCCCGCTAGCACAGATACGCAGTATTTT
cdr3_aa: CASSLPASTDTQYF

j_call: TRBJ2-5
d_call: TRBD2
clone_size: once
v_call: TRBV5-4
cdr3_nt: TGTGCCAGCAGCAAAAACCCGGGACTAGCAGTAGAGACCCAGTACTTC
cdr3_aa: CASSKNPGLAVETQYF

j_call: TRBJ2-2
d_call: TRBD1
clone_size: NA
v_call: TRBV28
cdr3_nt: TGTGCCAGCAGTTTATCAGGGGGAGTCGCCGGGGAGCTGTTTTTT
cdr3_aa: CASSLSGGVAGELFF

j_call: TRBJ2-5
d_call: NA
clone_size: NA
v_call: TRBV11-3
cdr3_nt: TGTGCCAGCAGCCCCGGGGGACAAGAGACCCAGTACTTC
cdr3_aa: CASSPGGQETQYF

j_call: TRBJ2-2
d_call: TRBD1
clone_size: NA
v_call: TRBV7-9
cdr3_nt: TGTGCCAGCAGCTCCGGGACAGGGATAGCCGGGGAGCTGTTTTTT
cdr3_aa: CASSSGTGIAGELFF

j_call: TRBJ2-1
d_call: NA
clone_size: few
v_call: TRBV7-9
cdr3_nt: TGTGCCAGCATGTTCGCTAATGAGCAGTTCTTC
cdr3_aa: CASMFANEQFF

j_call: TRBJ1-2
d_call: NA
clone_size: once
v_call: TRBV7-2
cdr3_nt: TGTGCCAGCAGCCCAAATCCGGGACGGAGCTACTATGGCTACACCTTC
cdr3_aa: CASSPNPGRSYYGYTF